The 9 T cell receptor beta chains below come from one sample, sequenced in a study of human T cells and chemical hapten exposure. TCRdb reprocessed the RACE reads via MiXCR and lists one record per CDR3 protein. The sample carries nearly 95,000 distinct CDR3 sequences, 9.5% to 12% recorded once. The time point here: patch test 2, 6 weeks after DPC sensitization. Treatment of the sample: therapeutic diphenylcyclopropenone sensitization with weekly scalp DPC. This sample comprised whole blood, obtained in connection with sensitization to the hapten diphenylcyclopropenone (DPC). The receptors were sampled from a man between 40 and 49 years old with alopecia areata. Some clones in this sample may be carry-over from other donors' samples.

The chain carries TRBV2 and TRBJ2-3; D perhaps matches TRBD2 (5 bases). Trimming left V 4 bases short and J 6 bases short, with 5 bases between. Germline loops: CDR1 SNHLY, CDR2 FYNNEI. The CDR3 contains 11 residues. The CDR3 spells CASSGGDTQYF. The CDR3 coding sequence is TGTGCCAGCAGTGGCGGGGATACGCAGTATTTT.

This clonotype was counted only a few times. The junction and the germline gene differ at one end; a read error may be behind it. This chain links TRBV28 with TRBJ1-4; 7 bases agree with TRBD1. Germline assignment: CDR1 MDHEN and CDR2 SYDVKM. The CDR3 consists of 13 residues. Here the CDR3 reads CASSPGQSEKGIF. The DNA of the CDR3 is TGTGCCAGCAGTCCGGGACAGAGTGAAAAAGGGATTTTT.

The table lists this clonotype with many counts. The chain links TRBV28 to TRBJ1-2; no reliable D call. This CDR3 has 12 amino acids. V was shortened by 3 bases and J by 3 bases, with 5 bases between the two germline ends. The germline CDR1 and CDR2 sequences are MDHEN and SYDVKM. CDR3 in DNA: TGTGCCAGCAGTTTTTCAGACTATGGCTACACCTTC. Translating it yields CASSFSDYGYTF.

The chain carries TRBV9 and TRBJ1-3, with D possibly TRBD1 on 6 matching bases. The germline V and J ends were trimmed by 0 bases and 4 bases, with 11 bases remaining between them. Germline V CDR1 and CDR2: SGDLS, YYNGEE. CDR3 length: 15 amino acids. In nucleotides, the CDR3 is TGTGCCAGCAGCGTAGCACAGGGCGGCGGAAACACCATATATTTT. Translating gives CASSVAQGGGNTIYF.

This chain links TRBV5-4 with TRBJ2-7; 7 bases align to TRBD1. V was pared by 5 bases and J by 5 bases, with 10 bases of the junction left unmatched. The germline CDR1 and CDR2 sequences are SGHNT and YYREEE (reference sequence). CDR3 size: 14 residues. The DNA for the CDR3 is TGTGCCAGCAGGAACCAACAGGGGAACCACGAGCAGTACTTC. This codes for CASRNQQGNHEQYF.

This clonotype was detected a few times. This chain joins TRBV20-1 and TRBJ2-5; unclear D gene. The CDR3 contains 13 residues. The germline V gene encodes CDR1 DFQATT and CDR2 SNEGSKA (reference sequence). V was cut by 6 bases and J by 1 base, with 12 bases left in between. CDR3 nucleotides: TGCAGTGCCCCGGCGGTCCTCCAAGAGACCCAGTACTTC. This encodes CSAPAVLQETQYF.

Many counts were recorded for this clonotype. The V gene is TRBV11-1, the J gene TRBJ2-3; 9 positions agree with TRBD2. With 5 bases clipped from V and 2 bases from J, the junction kept 14 bases outside the gene matches. The CDR3 runs 18 residues. Per the germline V gene, CDR1 is SGHAT and CDR2 is FQDESV (reference sequence). The CDR3 is CASSPGVASGTHTDTQYF. The DNA of the CDR3 is TGTGCCAGCAGCCCGGGGGTGGCTAGCGGGACACACACAGATACGCAGTATTTT.

There are a few counts of this clonotype. The V call is TRBV20-1, the J call TRBJ2-3, with TRBD1 as a possible D gene (5 bases). Per the germline V gene, CDR1 is DFQATT and CDR2 is SNEGSKA (reference sequence). V was shortened by 0 bases and J by 3 bases, with 13 bases between the two germline ends. The CDR3 consists of 15 residues. CDR3 nucleotides: TGCAGTGCTAGAGATTTTAACCAGGGAACAGATACGCAGTATTTT. This gives the protein CSARDFNQGTDTQYF.

This clonotype was recorded a few times. The genes are TRBV20-1 and TRBJ2-1, with D maybe TRBD2 (6 bases). This CDR3 has 17 residues. V lost 0 bases, J lost 4 bases, and 19 bases lay in between. The germline V gene has CDR1 DFQATT and CDR2 SNEGSKA (reference sequence). CDR3 loop: CSARDTGTGVFYNEQFF. The CDR3 DNA reads as TGCAGTGCTAGAGATACGGGAACGGGAGTTTTTTACAATGAGCAGTTCTTC.